Shown below are 14 T cell receptor beta chains from a single sample sequenced in a study of radiotherapy plus CTLA-4 blockade in lung cancer. The protocol was immunoSEQ multiplex PCR, while the TCRdb copy is restricted to in-frame clones and leaves out a portion. The table shows fewer than 140,000 clones, with 85% to 90% occurring only once. The sequencing used peripheral blood, collected from a patient treated with radiotherapy plus ipilimumab. The receptors derive from a human donor with non-small cell lung cancer that progressed on radiotherapy plus ipilimumab. Some clones in this sample may be carry-over from other donors' samples.

The CDR3 loop is CASSLRSGRTYEQYF. The DNA for the CDR3 is TGTGCCAGCAGTTTAAGGTCAGGGAGAACCTACGAGCAGTACTTC. This rearrangement joins TRBV27 to TRBJ2-7; D is perhaps TRBD1 or TRBD2 (5 bases each). V shed 2 bases and J shed 2 bases, with 13 bases lying between them. The CDR3 has 15 amino acids. Germline V gene data show CDR1 as MNHEY and CDR2 as SMNVEV (reference sequence).

The rearrangement links TRBV11-2 to TRBJ1-2, with D perhaps matching TRBD1 (6 bases). Trimming took 5 bases from V and 5 from J, leaving 24 bases between them. Germline CDR1 is SGHAT and CDR2 is FQNNGV. This CDR3 has 17 amino acids. The CDR3 sequence: CASSPLRGVLGFYGYTF. CDR3 bases: TGTGCCAGCAGCCCACTAAGGGGGGTCCTAGGCTTTTATGGCTACACCTTC.

This clone was seen once. The rearrangement uses TRBV5-4 and TRBJ2-7, with 12 bases aligning to TRBD2. With 4 bases clipped from V and 5 bases from J, the junction kept 7 bases outside the gene matches. In germline, CDR1 is SGHNT, CDR2 YYREEE (reference sequence). The CDR3 runs 15 residues. CDR3 DNA: TGTGCCAGCAGCATCCCGACTAGCGGGGGTCACGAGCAGTACTTC. Translation gives CASSIPTSGGHEQYF.

The chain is built from TRBV9 and TRBJ2-1; the D gene is possibly TRBD1 (6 bases). Germline V lookup: CDR1 SGDLS, CDR2 YYNGEE. Trimming took off 0 bases at V and 0 bases at J, with 10 bases between the two ends. The CDR3 loop spans 16 amino acids. This CDR3 is CASSVEKGVSYNEQFF. In nucleotides, the CDR3 is TGTGCCAGCAGCGTAGAGAAGGGGGTCTCCTACAATGAGCAGTTCTTC.

The rearrangement links TRBV5-4 to TRBJ1-1, with D tentatively TRBD1 (6 bases). Per the germline V gene, CDR1 is SGHNT and CDR2 is YYREEE (reference sequence). CDR3 length equals 17 residues. Trimming took 4 bases from V and 0 from J, leaving 19 bases between them. Here the CDR3 DNA reads TGTGCCAGCAGCGGTGGACAGACCTCGATCTTGAACACTGAAGCTTTCTTT. Its translation is CASSGGQTSILNTEAFF.

The rearrangement joins TRBV5-1 to TRBJ1-1; possibly TRBD1 for D (5 bases). V shed 1 base and J shed 3 bases, with 10 bases lying between them. Germline-derived CDR1 and CDR2 are SGHRS and YFSETQ. This CDR3 has 14 residues. The chain's CDR3 is CASSLLLGDTEAFF. The CDR3 nucleotides read TGCGCCAGCAGCTTGCTTTTGGGGGACACTGAAGCTTTCTTT.

The chain combines TRBV28 with TRBJ2-5, with D possibly matching TRBD1 (5 bases). CDR1 is MDHEN and CDR2 is SYDVKM in the germline V gene. Trimming stripped 3 bases from V and 2 bases from J, with 13 bases between. The CDR3 loop spans 15 amino acids. CDR3 bases: TGTGCCAGCAGTTTGGACACCGGTCCACAAGAGACCCAGTACTTC. Translation: CASSLDTGPQETQYF.

The chain recombines TRBV7-9 with TRBJ2-7; 9 bases line up with TRBD1. Trimming removed 5 bases from V and 3 bases from J; junction bases left unmatched: 8. Germline V gene sequence: CDR1 SEHNR, CDR2 FQNEAQ (reference sequence). The CDR3 has 15 amino acids. CDR3 sequence reads: CASSNRQGGLYEQYF. As DNA, the CDR3 is TGTGCCAGCAGCAACCGACAGGGGGGCCTCTACGAGCAGTACTTC.

The rearrangement joins TRBV19 to TRBJ1-5; 7 bases match TRBD1. The V gene end was trimmed by 7 bases and the J gene end by 3 bases; junction bases not matched to a gene: 18. Germline V gene lookup returns CDR1 LNHDA and CDR2 SQIVND (reference sequence). This CDR3 is 18 amino acids long. Here the CDR3 reads CASTSSFGRGSDNQPQHF. The CDR3 DNA sequence: TGTGCCAGTACCTCCTCCTTCGGCAGGGGGTCGGACAATCAGCCCCAGCATTTT. The full variable domain, in which reference TRBV19 and TRBJ1-5 provide the parts outside the CDR3, is DGGITQSPKYLFRKEGQNVTLSCEQNLNHDAMYWYRQDPGQGLRLIYYSQIVNDFQKGDIAEGYSVSREKKESFPLTVTSAQKNPTAFYLCASTSSFGRGSDNQPQHFGDGTRLSIL.

The DNA for the CDR3 is TGTGCCAGCAGCGTAGATCCTTGGTATGGCTACACCTTC. This encodes CASSVDPWYGYTF. The chain uses TRBV9 and TRBJ1-2, with D unclear. Trimming removed 0 bases from V and 5 bases from J, with 8 bases in between. CDR3 length: 13 amino acids. Germline CDR1 SGDLS, CDR2 YYNGEE.

Here the CDR3 reads CASSIFSWGDSPLHF. Here the CDR3 DNA reads TGTGCCAGTAGTATCTTTTCTTGGGGCGACTCACCCCTCCACTTT. The rearrangement joins TRBV19 to TRBJ1-6; possibly TRBD1 for D (5 bases). This CDR3 has 15 residues. The germline CDR1 and CDR2 sequences are LNHDA and SQIVND (reference sequence). Deletions cut 3 bases from V and 10 bases from J, with 16 bases between.

The CDR3 region is CASRTAGTNTDTQYF. The CDR3 region has the DNA TGTGCCAGTAGAACAGCGGGGACAAACACAGATACGCAGTATTTT. V is TRBV19 and J is TRBJ2-3, with D possibly TRBD2 on 7 matching bases. The V end lost 6 bases, the J end lost 2 bases, and 15 bases lay between the germline ends. CDR1 and CDR2 from the germline V gene are LNHDA and SQIVND (reference sequence). CDR3 length equals 15 residues.

This clone appeared once. The gene calls are TRBV7-2 and TRBJ1-6, with D perhaps matching TRBD1 (5 bases). The CDR3 runs to 16 residues. Germline loops: CDR1 SGHTA, CDR2 FQGNSA. Trimming removed 0 bases at V and 4 bases at J, with 10 bases between. The DNA of the CDR3 is TGTGCCAGCAGCTTAGCCGGGGGGGTTTATAATTCACCCCTCCACTTT. It yields the protein CASSLAGGVYNSPLHF.

The chain combines TRBV10-3 with TRBJ1-1; D unclear. Germline V CDR1 and CDR2: ENHRY, SYGVKD. V lost 6 bases and J lost 0, with 8 bases in between. The CDR3 has 13 amino acids. The CDR3 sequence: CAIRKGMNTEAFF. The DNA of the CDR3 is TGTGCCATCAGGAAAGGCATGAACACTGAAGCTTTCTTT.